This T cell receptor (beta chain) derives from a study of siplizumab effects on memory and regulatory T cells. Study-level findings and limits: Proliferating siplizumab-cultured Tregs lacked confirmed suppressive function. Both greater diversity than memory cells and a major contribution to the alloresponse seemed to characterize naive T cells. In roughly 75-97% of proliferating CD4+ or CD8+ clones, a naive or memory phenotype could not be assigned. Siplizumab conditions gave an average of approximately 71% Treg-derived mappable alloreactive CD4+ clones, versus 25% to 30% for controls.

The CDR3 runs to 14 residues. Germline V lookup: CDR1 SGHRS, CDR2 YFSETQ. Trimming cost V 0 bases and J 7 bases, with 10 bases left between them. Comments on this clone: Antigen unknown.

TCRdb's copy holds only in-frame clones and misses some; the assay was immunoSEQ multiplex PCR. The repertoire holds under 110,000 clones, with nearly 95% as singletons. This TCR derives from a human donor in good health. The J gene is TRBJ2-2, the V gene TRBV5-1; D remains unclear. Sequences were obtained from non-Treg CD4+ T cells sorted from blood. CDR3 nucleotide sequence: TGCGCCAGCAGCTTGGTGTCTCTTCACGGGGAGCTGTTTTTT. It specifies CASSLVSLHGELFF.